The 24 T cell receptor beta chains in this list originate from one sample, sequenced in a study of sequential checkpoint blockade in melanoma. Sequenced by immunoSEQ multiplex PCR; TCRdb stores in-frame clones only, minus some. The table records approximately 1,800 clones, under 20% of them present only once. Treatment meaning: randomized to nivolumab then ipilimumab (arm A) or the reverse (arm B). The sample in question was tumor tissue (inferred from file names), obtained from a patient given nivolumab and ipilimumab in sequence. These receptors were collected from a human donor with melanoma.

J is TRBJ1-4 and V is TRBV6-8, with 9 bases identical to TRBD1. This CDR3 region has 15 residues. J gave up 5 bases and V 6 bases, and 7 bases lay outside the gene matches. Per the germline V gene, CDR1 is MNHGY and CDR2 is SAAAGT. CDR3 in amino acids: CASRSRTGENEKLFF. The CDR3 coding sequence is TGTGCCAGCAGGAGCCGGACAGGGGAGAATGAAAAACTGTTTTTT.

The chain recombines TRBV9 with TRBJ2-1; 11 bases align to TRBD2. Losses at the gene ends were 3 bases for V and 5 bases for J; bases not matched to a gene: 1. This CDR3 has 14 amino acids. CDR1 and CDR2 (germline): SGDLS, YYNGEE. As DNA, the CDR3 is TGTGCCAGCAGCGAGGGACTAGCGGACAATGAGCAGTTCTTC. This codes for CASSEGLADNEQFF.

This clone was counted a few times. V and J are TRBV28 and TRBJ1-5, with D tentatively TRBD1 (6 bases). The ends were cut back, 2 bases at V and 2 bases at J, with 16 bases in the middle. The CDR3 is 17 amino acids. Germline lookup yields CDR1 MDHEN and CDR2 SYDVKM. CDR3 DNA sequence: TGTGCCAGCAGTTTAGGGGCAGGGGTTCGGGGCAATCAGCCCCAGCATTTT. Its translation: CASSLGAGVRGNQPQHF.

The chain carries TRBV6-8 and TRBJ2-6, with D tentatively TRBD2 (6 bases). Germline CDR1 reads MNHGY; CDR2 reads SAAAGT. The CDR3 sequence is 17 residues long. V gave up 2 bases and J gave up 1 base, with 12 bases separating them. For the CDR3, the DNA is TGTGCCAGCAGTTACCGGGGGACGGTATCTGGGGCCAACGTCCTGACTTTC. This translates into CASSYRGTVSGANVLTF.

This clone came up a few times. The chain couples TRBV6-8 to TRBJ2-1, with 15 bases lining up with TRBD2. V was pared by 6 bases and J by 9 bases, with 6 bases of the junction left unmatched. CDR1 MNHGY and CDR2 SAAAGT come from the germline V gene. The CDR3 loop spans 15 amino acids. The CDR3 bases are TGTGCCAGCAGAGTAGGACTAGCGGGAGGGGTTGAGCAGTTCTTC. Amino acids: CASRVGLAGGVEQFF.

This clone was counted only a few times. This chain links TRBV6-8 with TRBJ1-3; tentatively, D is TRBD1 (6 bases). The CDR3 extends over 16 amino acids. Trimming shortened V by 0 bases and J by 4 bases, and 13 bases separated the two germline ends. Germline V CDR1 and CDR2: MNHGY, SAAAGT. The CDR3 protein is CASSYSAGVGGNTIYF. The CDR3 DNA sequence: TGTGCCAGCAGTTACTCTGCAGGGGTAGGGGGAAACACCATATATTTT.

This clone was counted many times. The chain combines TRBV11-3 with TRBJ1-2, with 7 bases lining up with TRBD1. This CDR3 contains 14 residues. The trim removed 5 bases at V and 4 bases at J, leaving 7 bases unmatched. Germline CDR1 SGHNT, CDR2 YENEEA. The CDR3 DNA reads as TGTGCCAGCAGCCAACGGGGACAGTTCTATGGCTACACCTTC. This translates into CASSQRGQFYGYTF. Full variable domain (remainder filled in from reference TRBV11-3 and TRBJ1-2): EAGVVQSPRYKIIEKKQPVAFWCNPISGHNTLYWYLQNLGQGPELLIRYENEEAVDDSQLPKDRFSAERLKGVDSTLKIQPAELGDSAVYLCASSQRGQFYGYTFGSGTRLTVV.

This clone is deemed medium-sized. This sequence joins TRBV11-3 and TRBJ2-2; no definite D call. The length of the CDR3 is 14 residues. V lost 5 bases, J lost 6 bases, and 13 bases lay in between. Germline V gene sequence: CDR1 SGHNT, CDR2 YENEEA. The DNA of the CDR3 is TGTGCCAGCAGCACAACCGAGCAGGCCGGGGAGCTGTTTTTT. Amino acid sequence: CASSTTEQAGELFF.

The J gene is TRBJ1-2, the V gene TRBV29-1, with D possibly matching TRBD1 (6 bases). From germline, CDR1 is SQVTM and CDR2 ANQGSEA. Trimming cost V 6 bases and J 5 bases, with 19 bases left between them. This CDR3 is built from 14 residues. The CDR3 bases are TGCAGCGTGGGGGAGATCGGGGGCGTTTATGGCTACACCTTC. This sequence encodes CSVGEIGGVYGYTF.

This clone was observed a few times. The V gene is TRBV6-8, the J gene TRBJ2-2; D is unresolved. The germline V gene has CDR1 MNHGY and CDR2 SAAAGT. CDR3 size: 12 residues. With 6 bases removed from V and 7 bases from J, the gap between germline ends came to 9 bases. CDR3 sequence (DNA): TGTGCCAGCAGGCCCTACAACGGGGAGCTGTTTTTT. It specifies CASRPYNGELFF.

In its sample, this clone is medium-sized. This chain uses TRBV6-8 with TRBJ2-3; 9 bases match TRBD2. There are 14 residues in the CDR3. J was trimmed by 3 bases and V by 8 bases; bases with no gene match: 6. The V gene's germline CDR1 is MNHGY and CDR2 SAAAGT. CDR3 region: CASGGGLATDTQYF. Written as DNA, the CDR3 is TGTGCCAGCGGAGGGGGACTAGCAACAGATACGCAGTATTTT.

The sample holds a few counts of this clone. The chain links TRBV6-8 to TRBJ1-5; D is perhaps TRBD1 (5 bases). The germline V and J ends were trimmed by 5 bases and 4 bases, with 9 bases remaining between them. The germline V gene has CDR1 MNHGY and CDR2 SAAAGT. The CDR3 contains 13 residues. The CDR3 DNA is TGTGCCAGCAGTCCGGGACTTAATCAGCCCCAGCATTTT. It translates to CASSPGLNQPQHF.

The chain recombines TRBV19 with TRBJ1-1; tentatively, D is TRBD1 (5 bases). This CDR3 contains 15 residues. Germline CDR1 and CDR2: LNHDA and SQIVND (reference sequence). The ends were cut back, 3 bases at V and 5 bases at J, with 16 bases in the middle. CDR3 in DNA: TGTGCCAGTAGTATCTTGCTTCGGGGGGGGACTGAAGCTTTCTTT. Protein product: CASSILLRGGTEAFF.

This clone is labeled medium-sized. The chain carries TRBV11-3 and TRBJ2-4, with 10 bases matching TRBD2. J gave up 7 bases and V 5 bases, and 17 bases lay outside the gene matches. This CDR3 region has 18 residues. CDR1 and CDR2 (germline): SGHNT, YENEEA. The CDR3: CASSPSRWTSGPGNIQYF. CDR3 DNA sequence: TGTGCCAGCAGCCCCAGTCGGTGGACTAGCGGCCCCGGTAACATTCAGTACTTC.

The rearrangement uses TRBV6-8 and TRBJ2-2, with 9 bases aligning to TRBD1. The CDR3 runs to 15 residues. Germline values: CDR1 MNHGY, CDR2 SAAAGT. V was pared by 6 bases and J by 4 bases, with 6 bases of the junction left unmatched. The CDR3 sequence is CASSRQGDGTGELFF. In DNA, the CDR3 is TGTGCCAGCAGCCGACAGGGGGATGGCACCGGGGAGCTGTTTTTT.

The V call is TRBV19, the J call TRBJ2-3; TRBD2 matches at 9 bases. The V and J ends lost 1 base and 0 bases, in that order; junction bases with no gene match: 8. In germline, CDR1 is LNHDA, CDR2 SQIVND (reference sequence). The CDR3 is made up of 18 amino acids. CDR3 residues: CASSIGPASGVSTDTQYF. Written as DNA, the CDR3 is TGTGCCAGTAGTATAGGGCCGGCTAGCGGGGTTAGCACAGATACGCAGTATTTT.

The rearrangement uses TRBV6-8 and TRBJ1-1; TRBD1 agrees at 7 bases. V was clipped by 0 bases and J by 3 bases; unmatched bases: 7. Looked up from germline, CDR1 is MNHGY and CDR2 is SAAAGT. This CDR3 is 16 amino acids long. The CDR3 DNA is TGTGCCAGCAGTTACTCGATGGGCAGGGGGTACACTGAAGCTTTCTTT. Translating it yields CASSYSMGRGYTEAFF.

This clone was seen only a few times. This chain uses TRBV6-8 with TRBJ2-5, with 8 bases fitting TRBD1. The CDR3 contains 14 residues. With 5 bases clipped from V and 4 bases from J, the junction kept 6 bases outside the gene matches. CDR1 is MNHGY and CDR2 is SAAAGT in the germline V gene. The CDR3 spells CASSDPDRAETQYF. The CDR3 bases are TGTGCCAGCAGTGACCCGGACAGGGCAGAGACCCAGTACTTC.

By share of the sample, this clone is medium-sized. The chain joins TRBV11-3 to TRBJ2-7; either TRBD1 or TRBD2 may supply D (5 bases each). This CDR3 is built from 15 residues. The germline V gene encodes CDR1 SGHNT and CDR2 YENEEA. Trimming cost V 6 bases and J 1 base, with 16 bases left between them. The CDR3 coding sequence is TGTGCCAGCAGTTCCCCCGACAGACTATCCTACGAGCAGTACTTC. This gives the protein CASSSPDRLSYEQYF.

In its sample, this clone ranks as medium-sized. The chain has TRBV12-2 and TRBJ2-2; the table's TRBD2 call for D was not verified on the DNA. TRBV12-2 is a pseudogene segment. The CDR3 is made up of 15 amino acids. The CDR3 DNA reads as TGTGCCACCTCGACTAGCGGGATGTGGGCCGGGGAGCTGTTTTTT. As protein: CATSTSGMWAGELFF.

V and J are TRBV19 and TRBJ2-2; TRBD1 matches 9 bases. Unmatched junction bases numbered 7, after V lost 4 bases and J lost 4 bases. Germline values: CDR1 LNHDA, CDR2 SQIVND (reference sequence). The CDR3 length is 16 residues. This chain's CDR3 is CASSKAQGAGTGELFF. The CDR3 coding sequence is TGTGCCAGTAGTAAAGCACAGGGGGCCGGCACCGGGGAGCTGTTTTTT.

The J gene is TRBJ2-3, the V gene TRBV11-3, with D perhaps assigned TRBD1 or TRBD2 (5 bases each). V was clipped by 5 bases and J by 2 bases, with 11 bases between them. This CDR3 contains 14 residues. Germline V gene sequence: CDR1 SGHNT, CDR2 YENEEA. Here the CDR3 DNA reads TGTGCCAGCAGCCCCGGGGCCGTCACAGATACGCAGTATTTT. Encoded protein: CASSPGAVTDTQYF.

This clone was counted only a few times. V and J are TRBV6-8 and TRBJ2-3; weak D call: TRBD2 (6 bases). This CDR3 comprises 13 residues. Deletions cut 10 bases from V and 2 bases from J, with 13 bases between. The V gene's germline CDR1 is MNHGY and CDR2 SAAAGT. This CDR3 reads CAILASDTDTQYF. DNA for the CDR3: TGTGCCATACTAGCTAGCGACACAGATACGCAGTATTTT.

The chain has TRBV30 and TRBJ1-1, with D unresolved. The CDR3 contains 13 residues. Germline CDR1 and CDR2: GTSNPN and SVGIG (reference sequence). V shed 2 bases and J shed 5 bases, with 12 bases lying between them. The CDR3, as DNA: TGTGCCTGGAGTCCCCGGAGTGAGACTGAAGCTTTCTTT. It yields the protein CAWSPRSETEAFF. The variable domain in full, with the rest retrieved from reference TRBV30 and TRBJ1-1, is SQTIHQWPATLVQPVGSPLSLECTVEGTSNPNLYWYRQAAGRGLQLLFYSVGIGQISSEVPQNLSASRPQDRQFILSSKKLLLSDSGFYLCAWSPRSETEAFFGQGTRLTVV.